This T cell receptor (beta chain) was identified during a study of human T cells and chemical hapten exposure. Across the study: Diphenylcyclopropenone was applied weekly to patients' scalps across the roughly 23-week study. Patch tests put 0.01% DPC on the upper back, and the results were checked at 6 days.

From the RACE reads, TCRdb called clonotypes with MiXCR, one entry per CDR3 protein. In the table there are 150,000 to 200,000 distinct CDR3 sequences, more than 25% of which are singletons. Per the germline V gene, CDR1 is DFQATT and CDR2 is SNEGSKA (reference sequence). The CDR3 runs 13 residues. The V end was cut by 2 bases, the J end by 1 base, with 6 bases between. As to time point: pre-sensitization, week 0. As for treatment: therapeutic diphenylcyclopropenone sensitization with weekly scalp DPC. From whole blood left unfractionated, total RNA was extracted. This receptor was identified in a woman aged 25 to 39 with alopecia areata. Some clones in this sample may be carry-over from other donors' samples. The source was whole blood, collected in connection with sensitization to the hapten diphenylcyclopropenone (DPC). J is TRBJ1-5 and V is TRBV20-1; a weak D match, TRBD1 (6 bases). The CDR3 region has the DNA TGCAGTGCTAGAACAGGGAGCAATCAGCCCCAGCATTTT. Translated: CSARTGSNQPQHF.